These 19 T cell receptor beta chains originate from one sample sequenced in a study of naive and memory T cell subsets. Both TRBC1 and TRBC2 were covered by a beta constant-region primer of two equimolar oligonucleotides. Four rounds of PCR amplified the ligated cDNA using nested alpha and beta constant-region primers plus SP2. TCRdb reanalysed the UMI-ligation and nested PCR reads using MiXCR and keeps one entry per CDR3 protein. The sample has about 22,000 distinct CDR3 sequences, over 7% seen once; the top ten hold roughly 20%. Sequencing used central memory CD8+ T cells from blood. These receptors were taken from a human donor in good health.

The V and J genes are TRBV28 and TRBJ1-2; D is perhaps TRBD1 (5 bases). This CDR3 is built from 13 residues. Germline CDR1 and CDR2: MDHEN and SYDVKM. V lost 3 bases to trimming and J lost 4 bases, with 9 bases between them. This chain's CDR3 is CASSFQGPYGYTF. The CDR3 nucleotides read TGTGCCAGCAGTTTTCAGGGACCCTATGGCTACACCTTC.

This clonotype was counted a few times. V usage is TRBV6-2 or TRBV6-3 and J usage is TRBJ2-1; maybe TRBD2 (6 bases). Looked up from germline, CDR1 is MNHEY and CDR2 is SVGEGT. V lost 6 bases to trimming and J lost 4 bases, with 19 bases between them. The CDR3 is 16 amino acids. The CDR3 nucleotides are TGTGCCAGCAGCCACCGAGGACTACCGAGTTACAATGAGCAGTTCTTC. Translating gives CASSHRGLPSYNEQFF.

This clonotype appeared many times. Here the CDR3 reads CASSTSGYEQYF. In nucleotides, the CDR3 is TGTGCCAGCAGTACATCGGGCTACGAGCAGTACTTC. The chain employs TRBV5-4 and TRBJ2-7; D is unclear. CDR1 is SGHNT, CDR2 YYREEE, per germline (reference sequence). V shed 5 bases and J shed 3 bases, with 9 bases lying between them. The CDR3 runs 12 residues.

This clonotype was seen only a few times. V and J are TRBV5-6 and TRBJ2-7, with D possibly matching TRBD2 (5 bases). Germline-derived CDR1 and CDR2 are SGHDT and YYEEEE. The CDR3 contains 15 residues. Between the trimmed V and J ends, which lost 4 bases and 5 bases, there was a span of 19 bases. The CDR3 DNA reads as TGTGCCAGCAGCCAACCGGGATACCCTTGGAACGAGCAGTACTTC. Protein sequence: CASSQPGYPWNEQYF. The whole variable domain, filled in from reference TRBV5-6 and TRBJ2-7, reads DAGVTQSPTHLIKTRGQQVTLRCSPKSGHDTVSWYQQALGQGPQFIFQYYEEEERQRGNFPDRFSGHQFPNYSSELNVNALLLGDSALYLCASSQPGYPWNEQYFGPGTRLTVT.

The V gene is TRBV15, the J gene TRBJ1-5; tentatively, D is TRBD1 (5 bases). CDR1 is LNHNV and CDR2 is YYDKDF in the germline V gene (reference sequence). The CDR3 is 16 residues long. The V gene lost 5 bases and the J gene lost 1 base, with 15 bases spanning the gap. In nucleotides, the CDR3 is TGTGCCACCAGCGTAAGGGGAGGGGAGAGCAATCAGCCCCAGCATTTT. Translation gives CATSVRGGESNQPQHF. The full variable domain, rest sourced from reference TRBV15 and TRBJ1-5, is DAMVIQNPRYQVTQFGKPVTLSCSQTLNHNVMYWYQQKSSQAPKLLFHYYDKDFNNEADTPDNFQSRRPNTSFCFLDIRSPGLGDTAMYLCATSVRGGESNQPQHFGDGTRLSIL.

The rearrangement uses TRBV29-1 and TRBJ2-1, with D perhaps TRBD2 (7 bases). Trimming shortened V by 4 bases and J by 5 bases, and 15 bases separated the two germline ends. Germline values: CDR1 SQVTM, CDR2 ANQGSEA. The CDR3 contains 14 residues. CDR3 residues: CSVGGGLRNNEQFF. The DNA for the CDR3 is TGCAGCGTTGGCGGGGGCTTGAGAAACAATGAGCAGTTCTTC.

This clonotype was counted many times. In DNA form, the CDR3 reads TGTGCCAGCAGTTCTCGACACTATGGCTACACCTTC. Translating it yields CASSSRHYGYTF. The chain couples TRBV28 to TRBJ1-2; D not certain. The V end lost 4 bases, the J end lost 3 bases, and 6 bases lay between the germline ends. The length of the CDR3 is 12 residues. Germline V gene sequence: CDR1 MDHEN, CDR2 SYDVKM.

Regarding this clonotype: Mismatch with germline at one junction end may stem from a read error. The CDR3 DNA reads as TGTACCAGCAGTTCCAGGCCGATGAACACTGAAGCTTTCTTT. This sequence encodes CTSSSRPMNTEAFF. The chain recombines TRBV27 with TRBJ1-1; D remains unclear. The CDR3 runs 14 residues. Germline V lookup: CDR1 MNHEY, CDR2 SMNVEV (reference sequence).

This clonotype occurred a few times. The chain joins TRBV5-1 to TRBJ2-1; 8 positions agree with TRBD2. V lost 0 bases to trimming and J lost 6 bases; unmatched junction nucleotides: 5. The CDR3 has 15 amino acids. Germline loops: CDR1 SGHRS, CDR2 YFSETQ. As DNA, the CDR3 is TGCGCCAGCAGCTTGGAAGGGACTAGGCTCAATGAGCAGTTCTTC. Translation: CASSLEGTRLNEQFF.

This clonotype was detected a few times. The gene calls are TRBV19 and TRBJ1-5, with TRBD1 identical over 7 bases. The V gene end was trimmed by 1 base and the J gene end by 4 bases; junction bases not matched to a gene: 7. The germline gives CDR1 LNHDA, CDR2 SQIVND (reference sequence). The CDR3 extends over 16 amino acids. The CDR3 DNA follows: TGTGCCAGTAGTATAGTGGGAACAGGGGCAAATCAGCCCCAGCATTTT. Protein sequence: CASSIVGTGANQPQHF.

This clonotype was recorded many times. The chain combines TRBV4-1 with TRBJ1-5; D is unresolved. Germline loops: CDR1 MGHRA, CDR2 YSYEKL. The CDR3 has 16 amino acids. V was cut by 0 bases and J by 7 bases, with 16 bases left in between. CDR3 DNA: TGCGCCAGCAGCCAAGAGTTGACATCTCTTAGGCAGCCCCAGCATTTT. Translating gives CASSQELTSLRQPQHF.

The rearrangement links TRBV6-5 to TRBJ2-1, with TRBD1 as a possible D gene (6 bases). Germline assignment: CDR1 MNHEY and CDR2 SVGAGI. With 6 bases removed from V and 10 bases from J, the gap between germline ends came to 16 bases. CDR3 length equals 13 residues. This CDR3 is CASSPGTPGEQFF. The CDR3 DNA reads TGTGCCAGCAGCCCCGGGACACCGGGAGAGCAGTTCTTC.

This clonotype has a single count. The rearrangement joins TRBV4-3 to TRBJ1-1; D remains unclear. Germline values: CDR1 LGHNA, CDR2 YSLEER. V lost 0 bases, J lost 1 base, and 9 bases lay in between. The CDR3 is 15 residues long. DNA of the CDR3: TGCGCCAGCAGCCAAGATAGTTCCAAGAACACTGAAGCTTTCTTT. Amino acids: CASSQDSSKNTEAFF.

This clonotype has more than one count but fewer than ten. CDR3 in DNA: TGTGCCAGCAGTGTTAGAGCGGGAGACACCGGGGAGCTGTTTTTT. This sequence encodes CASSVRAGDTGELFF. J is TRBJ2-2 and V is TRBV6-4; 8 positions agree with TRBD2. Germline V lookup: CDR1 MRHNA, CDR2 SNTAGT. This CDR3 is 15 amino acids long. The junction had 4 bases not matched to a gene; V was cut back by 4 bases and J by 3 bases.

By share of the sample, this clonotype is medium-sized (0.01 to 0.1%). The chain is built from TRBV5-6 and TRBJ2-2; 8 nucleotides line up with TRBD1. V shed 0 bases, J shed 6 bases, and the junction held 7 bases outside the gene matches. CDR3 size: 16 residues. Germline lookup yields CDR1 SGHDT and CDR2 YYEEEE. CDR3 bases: TGTGCCAGCAGCTTGGGGACAGGGTATCGTGCCGGGGAGCTGTTTTTT. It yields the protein CASSLGTGYRAGELFF.

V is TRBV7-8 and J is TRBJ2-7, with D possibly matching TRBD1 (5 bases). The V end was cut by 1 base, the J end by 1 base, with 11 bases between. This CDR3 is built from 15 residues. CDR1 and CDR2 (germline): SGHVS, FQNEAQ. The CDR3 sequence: CASSLVQGPSYEQYF. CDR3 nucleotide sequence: TGTGCCAGCAGCTTAGTTCAGGGTCCTTCCTACGAGCAGTACTTC.

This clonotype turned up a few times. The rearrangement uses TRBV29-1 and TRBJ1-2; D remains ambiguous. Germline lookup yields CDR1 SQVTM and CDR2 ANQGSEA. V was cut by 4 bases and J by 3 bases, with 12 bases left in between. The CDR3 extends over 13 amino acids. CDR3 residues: CSVVLGMDYGYTF. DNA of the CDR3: TGCAGCGTTGTTCTGGGAATGGACTATGGCTACACCTTC.

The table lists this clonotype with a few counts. DNA for the CDR3: TGTGCCAGCAGTTTTAGTTTTAATTCACCCCTCCACTTT. Protein product: CASSFSFNSPLHF. The chain combines TRBV28 with TRBJ1-6; the D is unclear. In germline, CDR1 is MDHEN, CDR2 SYDVKM. V lost 3 bases to trimming and J lost 6 bases, with 6 bases between them. The CDR3 length is 13 residues.

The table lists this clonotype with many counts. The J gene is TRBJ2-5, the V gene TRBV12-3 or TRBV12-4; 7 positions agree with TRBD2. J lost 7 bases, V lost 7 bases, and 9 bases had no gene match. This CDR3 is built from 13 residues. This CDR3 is CASTWEGRGTQYF. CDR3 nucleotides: TGTGCCAGCACATGGGAGGGTAGGGGGACCCAGTACTTC.